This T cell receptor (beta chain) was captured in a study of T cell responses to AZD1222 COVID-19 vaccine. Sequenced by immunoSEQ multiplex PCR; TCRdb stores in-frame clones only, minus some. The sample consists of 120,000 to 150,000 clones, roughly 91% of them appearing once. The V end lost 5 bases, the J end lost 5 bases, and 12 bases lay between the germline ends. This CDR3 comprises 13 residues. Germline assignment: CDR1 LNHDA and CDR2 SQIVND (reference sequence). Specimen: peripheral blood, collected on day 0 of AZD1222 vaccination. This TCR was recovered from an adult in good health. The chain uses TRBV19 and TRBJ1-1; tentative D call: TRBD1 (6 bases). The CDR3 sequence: CASSSQGGTEAFF. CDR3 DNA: TGTGCCAGTAGTTCACAAGGGGGGACTGAAGCTTTCTTT.